The present entry profiles one T cell receptor beta chain with its context. Its antigen target is currently unknown. The sample holds no much larger clone one base away, and base qualities are not on file. These data come from a study of control samples from healthy donors and cancer patients (dated by TCRdb to about 2020). The CDR3 starts with the cysteine, ends with the phenylalanine, and has 14 residues. This entry keeps only the CDR3 DNA: 42 bases, framed from base 1. At the junction V is shortened by 2 bases and J by 8 bases; bases outside the gene matches: 5. Sequences SGHRS (CDR1) and YFSETQ (CDR2) are obtained from the germline V gene. Library creation used the immunoSEQ multiplex PCR assay. The source is immuneACCESS, and TCRdb retained only in-frame sequences with V and J called. Part of the clones is not carried over; for the studies checked, unresolved V genes explain less than half of this, and the remainder is unexplained. This sample is represented by about 84,000 clones; 70% to 85% of them were singletons. 11% of the sample is taken by the ten largest.

Sequenced: PBMCs. The receptor was isolated from a man between 60 and 75 years old with head and neck cancer. The sequence is built from TRBV5-1 and TRBJ2-1; 9 nucleotides in the junction match TRBD2. The DNA reads TGCGCCAGCAGCTTAGGTAGCGGGAGCGATGAGCAGTTCTTC. This yields the protein CASSLGSGSDEQFF.